A selection of T cell receptor beta chains follows, all from one sample in a study of cytomegalovirus exposure and HLA in healthy donors. Repertoires were generated with immunoSEQ multiplex PCR, while TCRdb's copy carries only in-frame clones and drops some. Of 200,000 to 300,000 clones in the sample, around four fifths were seen once. Material: PBMCs. The receptors were sampled from a woman aged 40 to 55 in good health and CMV-seropositive. Each CDR3 is given with its conserved first and last residue. The order of the fields is CDR3 protein, CDR3 DNA, V gene, D gene, J gene, clone size. A D gene is named only where the DNA matches it firmly. Rows give clone size only sometimes, using once, few, many, or a class for an expanded clone.

CASSWRLAAYNEQFF | TGTGCCAGTAGTTGGAGGCTAGCGGCCTACAATGAGCAGTTCTTC | TRBV19 | TRBD2 | TRBJ2-1 | .
CARASDRSYEQYF | TGTGCCCGGGCGAGCGACAGATCCTACGAGCAGTACTTC | TRBV30 | . | TRBJ2-7 | few
CASTPRLAGAYEQYF | TGTGCCAGCACACCGCGACTAGCGGGAGCCTACGAGCAGTACTTC | TRBV6-1 | TRBD2 | TRBJ2-7 | .
CAWSASRTPQGGQPQHF | TGTGCCTGGAGTGCCAGCCGTACCCCACAGGGGGGTCAGCCCCAGCATTTT | TRBV30 | TRBD1 | TRBJ1-5 | .
CASSLGQGFYEQYF | TGTGCCAGCAGCTTAGGACAGGGGTTTTACGAGCAGTACTTC | TRBV7-9 | TRBD1 | TRBJ2-7 | .
CASTRESEQFF | TGTGCCAGCACCCGGGAGTCTGAGCAGTTCTTC | TRBV6-5 | . | TRBJ2-1 | few
CASSLSVGTQYF | TGTGCCAGCAGCTTGTCTGTCGGTACGCAGTATTTT | TRBV7-2 | . | TRBJ2-3 | .
CASSFRTSGRAGDEQYF | TGTGCCAGCAGCTTTAGGACTAGCGGGAGGGCCGGGGATGAGCAGTACTTC | TRBV5-4 | TRBD2 | TRBJ2-7 | .
CASSLGGQGDSCTF | TGTGCCAGCAGCTTAGGGGGACAGGGGGATAGCTGCACCTTC | TRBV7-6 | TRBD1 | TRBJ1-2 | .
CASRTGVYNEQFF | TGTGCCAGTAGGACAGGGGTTTACAATGAGCAGTTCTTC | TRBV19 | TRBD1 | TRBJ2-1 | few
CASTSGQKAFETQYF | TGTGCCAGCACCTCCGGACAGAAAGCCTTCGAGACCCAGTACTTC | TRBV2 | . | TRBJ2-5 | .
CAISEGSGSNQPQHF | TGTGCCATCAGCGAAGGCTCAGGGTCTAATCAGCCCCAGCATTTT | TRBV10-3 | . | TRBJ1-5 | once
CAWTSGSGETQYF | TGTGCCTGGACTAGCGGAAGTGGGGAGACCCAGTACTTC | TRBV30 | TRBD2 | TRBJ2-5 | .
CASSPLAGDFSYNEQFF | TGTGCCAGCTCACCCCTAGCGGGGGATTTCTCCTACAATGAGCAGTTCTTC | TRBV18 | TRBD2 | TRBJ2-1 | .
CASSLEVITGGTQETQYF | TGTGCCAGCAGCTTAGAAGTTATAACGGGAGGTACCCAAGAGACCCAGTACTTC | TRBV7-9 | TRBD2 | TRBJ2-5 | .
CASSQGGIAGASYEQYF | TGTGCCAGCAGCCAAGGAGGCATAGCGGGGGCCTCCTACGAGCAGTACTTC | TRBV4-2 | TRBD2 | TRBJ2-7 | once
CSVDRDTGELFF | TGCAGCGTTGACAGGGACACTGGGGAGCTGTTTTTT | TRBV29-1 | . | TRBJ2-2 | .
CASSVATGTQYF | TGTGCCAGCAGCGTAGCTACGGGGACCCAGTACTTC | TRBV9 | . | TRBJ2-5 | .
CASSIKTSGRETQYF | TGTGCCAGCAGCATAAAGACTAGCGGGAGAGAGACCCAGTACTTC | TRBV5-4 | TRBD2 | TRBJ2-5 | .
CASSERGNEQFF | TGTGCCAGCAGTGAGAGGGGGAATGAGCAGTTCTTC | TRBV25-1 | . | TRBJ2-1 | .
CATSRPGTGGEQYF | TGTGCCACCAGCAGACCCGGGACAGGGGGAGAGCAGTACTTC | TRBV15 | TRBD1 | TRBJ2-7 | once
CAIRESSGRYNEQFF | TGTGCCATCCGGGAGAGTAGCGGGAGGTACAATGAGCAGTTCTTC | TRBV10-3 | TRBD2 | TRBJ2-1 | .
CASSSIAGGLYYNEQFF | TGTGCCAGCAGTTCCATAGCGGGAGGGCTATACTACAATGAGCAGTTCTTC | TRBV28 | TRBD2 | TRBJ2-1 | .
CASRTGSGSYNEQFF | TGTGCCAGCCGTACAGGGTCAGGATCCTACAATGAGCAGTTCTTC | TRBV2 | . | TRBJ2-1 | .
CASSSTSGREPSYEQYF | TGTGCCAGCAGTTCGACTAGCGGGAGGGAGCCCTCCTACGAGCAGTACTTC | TRBV28 | TRBD2 | TRBJ2-7 | few
CASSRDPSGSTSNEQFF | TGTGCCAGTAGTCGAGATCCTAGCGGGAGTACCTCCAATGAGCAGTTCTTC | TRBV19 | TRBD2 | TRBJ2-1 | .
CASSLGSGLNNEQFF | TGCGCCAGCAGCTTGGGGTCAGGCCTTAACAATGAGCAGTTCTTC | TRBV5-1 | . | TRBJ2-1 | few
CASSPGGRDEKLFF | TGTGCCAGCAGCCCGGGGGGGAGGGATGAAAAACTGTTTTTT | TRBV9 | . | TRBJ1-4 | .
CASSGGGTVGRAGELFF | TGTGCCAGCAGTGGGGGCGGAACGGTCGGGAGGGCCGGGGAGCTGTTTTTT | TRBV27 | TRBD2 | TRBJ2-2 | .
CASSQDTVNTEAFF | TGCGCCAGCAGCCAAGACACGGTGAACACTGAAGCTTTCTTT | TRBV4-3 | . | TRBJ1-1 | few
CASSQTHLSGEQYF | TGCGCCAGCAGCCAAACGCACCTGTCGGGGGAGCAGTACTTC | TRBV4-1 | . | TRBJ2-7 | .
CASKANAGFPYGYTF | TGTGCCAGCAAAGCTAACGCAGGGTTTCCCTATGGCTACACCTTC | TRBV27 | . | TRBJ1-2 | .
CASSQTSNQPQHF | TGTGCCAGCAGCCAGACAAGCAATCAGCCCCAGCATTTT | TRBV6-1 | . | TRBJ1-5 | .
CASSYRGSGWTEAFF | TGTGCCAGCAGCTATAGGGGGTCGGGGTGGACTGAAGCTTTCTTT | TRBV5-8 | . | TRBJ1-1 | .
CASSPLAGVAYEQYF | TGTGCCAGCTCACCTCTAGCGGGAGTCGCCTACGAGCAGTACTTC | TRBV18 | TRBD2 | TRBJ2-7 | .